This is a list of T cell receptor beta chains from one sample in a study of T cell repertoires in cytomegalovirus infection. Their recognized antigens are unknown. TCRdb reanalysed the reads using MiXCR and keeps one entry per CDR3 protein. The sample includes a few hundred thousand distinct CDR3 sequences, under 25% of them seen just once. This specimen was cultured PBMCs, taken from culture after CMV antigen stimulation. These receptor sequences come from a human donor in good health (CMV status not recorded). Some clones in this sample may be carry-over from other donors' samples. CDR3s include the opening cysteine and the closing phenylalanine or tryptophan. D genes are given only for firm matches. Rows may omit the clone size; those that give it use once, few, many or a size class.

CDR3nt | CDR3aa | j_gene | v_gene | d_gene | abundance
TGTGCCAGCAGTGAGGGGACAGGGAGCACAGATACGCAGTATTTT | CASSEGTGSTDTQYF | TRBJ2-3 | TRBV2 | TRBD1 | NA
TGTGCCAGCACCGACAGACAGAACACTGAAGCTTTCTTT | CASTDRQNTEAFF | TRBJ1-1 | TRBV6-2/TRBV6-3 | NA | NA
TGCGCCAGCAGCTGGGGCGCCGGGACAGTGAACACTGAAGCTTTCTTT | CASSWGAGTVNTEAFF | TRBJ1-1 | TRBV5-1 | TRBD1 | NA
TGCGCCAGCAGCCAAGGGTCGGGAGGCGGGGATACGCAGTATTTT | CASSQGSGGGDTQYF | TRBJ2-3 | TRBV4-3 | TRBD2 | NA
TGTGCCAGCAGCTTAGCACTAGTTAGGAATGAGCAGTTCTTC | CASSLALVRNEQFF | TRBJ2-1 | TRBV7-9 | NA | NA
TGTGCCAGCAGCCTGGCGGGATCCTTGGACGAGCAGTACTTC | CASSLAGSLDEQYF | TRBJ2-7 | TRBV7-9 | NA | NA
TGTGCCAGCAGTTTATCGACAGGGGGCCTCTCTGGCAATCAGCCCCAGCATTTT | CASSLSTGGLSGNQPQHF | TRBJ1-5 | TRBV28 | TRBD1 | few
TGCAGCGTTCCCGGGACTAGCTCCTACAATGAGCAGTTCTTC | CSVPGTSSYNEQFF | TRBJ2-1 | TRBV29-1 | TRBD2 | NA
TGCGCCAGCAGCCAAGAGAGGCGGGAGTGGAATGAGCAGTTCTTC | CASSQERREWNEQFF | TRBJ2-1 | TRBV4-3 | TRBD2 | NA
TGTGCCAGCAGCAGAAGCCGGGACAGGAAAAGCGAAAAACTGTTTTTT | CASSRSRDRKSEKLFF | TRBJ1-4 | TRBV7-8 | TRBD1 | NA
TGTGCCAGCAGTTTCACTAGCGGTGAGCAGTTCTTC | CASSFTSGEQFF | TRBJ2-1 | TRBV12-3/TRBV12-4 | TRBD2 | few
TGTGCCAGCAGCCAAGAGGAGTGGAGGCGGCGATGGTCCTACAATGAGCAGTTCTTC | CASSQEEWRRRWSYNEQFF | TRBJ2-1 | TRBV14 | NA | few
TGTGCCAGCAGCTTATATAAACTAGCGGGCGACTACAATGAGCAGTTCTTC | CASSLYKLAGDYNEQFF | TRBJ2-1 | TRBV7-2 | TRBD2 | many
TGTGCCATTCCGGGGGTACCATCTTATGAGCAGTTCTTC | CAIPGVPSYEQFF | TRBJ2-1 | TRBV7-9 | NA | NA
TGTGCCAGTATCAATCGGGCCAGGGGCACCGGGGAGCTGTTTTTT | CASINRARGTGELFF | TRBJ2-2 | TRBV19 | NA | NA
TGTGCCAGCAGCTTAGGAGGAACTAGCGGGAGTCGGGATACGCAGTATTTT | CASSLGGTSGSRDTQYF | TRBJ2-3 | TRBV7-8 | TRBD2 | many